This entry describes one TCR beta chain. Antigen: not known. The ends were cut back, 5 bases at V and 7 bases at J, with 9 bases in the middle. In germline, CDR1 is MNHEY, CDR2 SVGAGI. The CDR3 is 12 amino acids. Generated by immunoSEQ multiplex PCR, the TCRdb table keeps only in-frame clones and is missing some. Here the sample spans some 95,000 clones, approximately 90% being singletons. The sample comes from a study of OX40 agonist ivuxolimab in advanced cancers. Overall study: Eligibility rules accepted prior anti-PD-1, anti-PD-L1 or anti-CTLA-4 therapy, and 30% to 40% had some. Findings and limits, study-wide: In CD8+ T cells, expanded clones were on average more numerous than in CD4+.

The chain couples TRBV6-5 to TRBJ2-1; no definite D call. Sequenced here: CD4+ or CD8+ T cells sorted from blood, sampled in a trial of the OX40 agonist ivuxolimab. The TCR was taken from an adult with an advanced solid tumor such as melanoma, head and neck, liver or kidney cancer. Written as DNA, the CDR3 is TGTGCCAGCAGTGCACAAAGGAATGAGCAGTTCTTC. Its translation: CASSAQRNEQFF.